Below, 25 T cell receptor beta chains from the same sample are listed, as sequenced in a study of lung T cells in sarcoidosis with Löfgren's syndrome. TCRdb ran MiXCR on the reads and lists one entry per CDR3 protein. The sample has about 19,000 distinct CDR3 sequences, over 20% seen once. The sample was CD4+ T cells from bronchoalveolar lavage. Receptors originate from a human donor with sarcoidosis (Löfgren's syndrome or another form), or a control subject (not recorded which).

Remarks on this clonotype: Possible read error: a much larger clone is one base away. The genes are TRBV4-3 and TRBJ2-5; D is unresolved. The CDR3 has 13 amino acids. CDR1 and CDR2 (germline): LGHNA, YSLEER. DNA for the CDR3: TGCGCCAGCAGCCAAGACTACCAAGAGACCCGGTACTTC. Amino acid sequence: CASSQDYQETRYF.

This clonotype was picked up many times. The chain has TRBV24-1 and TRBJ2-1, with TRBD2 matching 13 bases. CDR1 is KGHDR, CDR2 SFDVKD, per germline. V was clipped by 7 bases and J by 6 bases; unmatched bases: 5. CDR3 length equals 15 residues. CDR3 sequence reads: CATSQTSGRRNEQFF. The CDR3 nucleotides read TGTGCCACCAGCCAGACTAGCGGGAGGCGCAATGAGCAGTTCTTC.

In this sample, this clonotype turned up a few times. For the CDR3, the DNA is TGTGCCAGCAGCGTAGTACGGACAGATACGCAGTATTTT. This encodes CASSVVRTDTQYF. The chain uses TRBV9 and TRBJ2-3; D not resolved. The germline gives CDR1 SGDLS, CDR2 YYNGEE. With 0 bases removed from V and 3 bases from J, the gap between germline ends came to 5 bases. The length of the CDR3 is 13 residues.

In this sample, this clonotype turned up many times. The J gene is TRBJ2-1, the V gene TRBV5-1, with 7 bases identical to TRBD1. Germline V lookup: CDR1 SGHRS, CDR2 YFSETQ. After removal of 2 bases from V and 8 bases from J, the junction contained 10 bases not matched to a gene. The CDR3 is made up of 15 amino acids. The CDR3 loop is CASSFGTIQGDEQFF. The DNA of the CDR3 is TGCGCCAGCAGCTTCGGAACTATTCAGGGGGATGAGCAGTTCTTC.

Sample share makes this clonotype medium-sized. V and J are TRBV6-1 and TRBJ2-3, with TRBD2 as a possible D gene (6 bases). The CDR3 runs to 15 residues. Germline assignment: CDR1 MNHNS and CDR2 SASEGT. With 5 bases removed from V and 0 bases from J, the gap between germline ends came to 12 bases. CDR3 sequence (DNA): TGTGCCAGCAGTTTGGGGACTTATAGCACAGATACGCAGTATTTT. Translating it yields CASSLGTYSTDTQYF.

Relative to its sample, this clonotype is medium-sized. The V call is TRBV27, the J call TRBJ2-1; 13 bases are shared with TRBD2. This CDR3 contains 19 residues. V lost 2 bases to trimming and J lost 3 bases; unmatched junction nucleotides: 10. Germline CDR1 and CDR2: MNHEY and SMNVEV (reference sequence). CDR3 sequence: CASSLPRTSGSLGYNEQFF. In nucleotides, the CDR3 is TGTGCCAGCAGTTTACCCCGGACTAGCGGGAGCCTCGGCTACAATGAGCAGTTCTTC.

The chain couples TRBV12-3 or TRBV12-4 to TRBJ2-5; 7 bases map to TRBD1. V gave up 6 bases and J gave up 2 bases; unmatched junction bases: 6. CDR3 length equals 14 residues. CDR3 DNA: TGTGCCAGCAGCCAGAGGGGGCTGCAAGAGACCCAGTACTTC. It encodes CASSQRGLQETQYF.

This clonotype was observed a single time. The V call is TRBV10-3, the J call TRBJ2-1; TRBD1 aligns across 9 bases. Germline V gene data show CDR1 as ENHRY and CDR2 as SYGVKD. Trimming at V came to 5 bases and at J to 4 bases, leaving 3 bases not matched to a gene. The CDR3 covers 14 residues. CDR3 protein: CAISMTGGYNEQFF. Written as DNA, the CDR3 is TGTGCCATCAGTATGACAGGGGGGTACAATGAGCAGTTCTTC.

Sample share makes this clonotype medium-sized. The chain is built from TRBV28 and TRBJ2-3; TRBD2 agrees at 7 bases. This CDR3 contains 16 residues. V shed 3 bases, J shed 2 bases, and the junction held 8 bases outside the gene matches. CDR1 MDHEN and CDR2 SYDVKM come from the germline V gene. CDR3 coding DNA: TGTGCCAGCAGTTTGAGCCGTCTAGCGGCCACAGATACGCAGTATTTT. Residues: CASSLSRLAATDTQYF.

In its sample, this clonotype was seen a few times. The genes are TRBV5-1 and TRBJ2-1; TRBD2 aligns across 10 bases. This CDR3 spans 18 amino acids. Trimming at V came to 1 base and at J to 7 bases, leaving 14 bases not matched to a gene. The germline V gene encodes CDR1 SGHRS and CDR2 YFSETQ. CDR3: CASSLTPPTSGMKNEQFF. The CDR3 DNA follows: TGCGCCAGCAGCTTGACCCCACCTACTAGCGGGATGAAGAATGAGCAGTTCTTC.

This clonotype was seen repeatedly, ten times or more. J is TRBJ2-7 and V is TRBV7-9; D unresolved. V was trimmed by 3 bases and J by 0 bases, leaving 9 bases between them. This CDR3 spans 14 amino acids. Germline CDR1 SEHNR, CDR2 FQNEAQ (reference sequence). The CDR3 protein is CASSFTIVSYEQYF. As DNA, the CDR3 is TGTGCCAGCAGCTTTACAATTGTCTCCTACGAGCAGTACTTC.

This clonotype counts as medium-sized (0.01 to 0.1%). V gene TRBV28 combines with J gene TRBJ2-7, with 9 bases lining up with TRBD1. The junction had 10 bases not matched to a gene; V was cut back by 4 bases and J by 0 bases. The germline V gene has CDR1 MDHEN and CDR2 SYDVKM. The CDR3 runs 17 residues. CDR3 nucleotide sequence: TGTGCCAGCAGTTCCCGGGACAGGGACCCCATCTCCTACGAGCAGTACTTC. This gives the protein CASSSRDRDPISYEQYF.

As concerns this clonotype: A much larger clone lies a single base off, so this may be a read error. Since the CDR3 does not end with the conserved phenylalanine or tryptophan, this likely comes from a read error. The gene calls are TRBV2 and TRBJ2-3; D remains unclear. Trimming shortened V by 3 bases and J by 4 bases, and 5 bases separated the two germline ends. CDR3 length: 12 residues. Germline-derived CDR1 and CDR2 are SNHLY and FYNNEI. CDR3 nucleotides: TGTGCCAGCAGTGAGCCTCCAGATACGCAGTATCTT. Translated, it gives CASSEPPDTQYL.

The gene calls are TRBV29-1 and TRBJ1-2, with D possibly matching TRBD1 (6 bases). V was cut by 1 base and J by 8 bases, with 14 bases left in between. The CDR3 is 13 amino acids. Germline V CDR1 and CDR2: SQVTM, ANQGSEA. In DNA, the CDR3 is TGCAGCGTTGAAGGTCCGGGACATAGGGGCTACACCTTC. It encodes CSVEGPGHRGYTF. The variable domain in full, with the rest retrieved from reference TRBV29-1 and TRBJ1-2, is SAVISQKPSRDICQRGTSLTIQCQVDSQVTMMFWYRQQPGQSLTLIATANQGSEATYESGFVIDKFPISRPNLTFSTLTVSNMSPEDSSIYLCSVEGPGHRGYTFGSGTRLTVV.

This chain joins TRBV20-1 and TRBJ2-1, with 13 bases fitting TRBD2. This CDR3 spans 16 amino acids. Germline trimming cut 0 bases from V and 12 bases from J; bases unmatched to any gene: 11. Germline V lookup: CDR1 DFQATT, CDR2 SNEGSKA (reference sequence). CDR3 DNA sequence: TGCAGTGCTAGAGATCCACGGACTAGCGGGAGCTATGGGCAGTTCTTC. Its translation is CSARDPRTSGSYGQFF.

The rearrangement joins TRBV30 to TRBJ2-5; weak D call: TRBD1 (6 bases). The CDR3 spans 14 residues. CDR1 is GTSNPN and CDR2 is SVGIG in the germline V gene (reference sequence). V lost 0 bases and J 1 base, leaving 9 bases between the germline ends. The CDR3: CAWSVTGGQETQYF. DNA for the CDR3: TGTGCCTGGAGTGTGACAGGTGGCCAAGAGACCCAGTACTTC.

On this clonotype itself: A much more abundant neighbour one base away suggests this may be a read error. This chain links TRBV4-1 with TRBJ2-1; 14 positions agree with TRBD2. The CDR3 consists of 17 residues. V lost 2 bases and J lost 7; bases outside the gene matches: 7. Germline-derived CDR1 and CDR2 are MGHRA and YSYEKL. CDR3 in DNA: TGCGCCAGCAGCCAACAAGCTGGGACTAGCGGGAGAAATGAGCAGTTCTTC. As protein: CASSQQAGTSGRNEQFF.

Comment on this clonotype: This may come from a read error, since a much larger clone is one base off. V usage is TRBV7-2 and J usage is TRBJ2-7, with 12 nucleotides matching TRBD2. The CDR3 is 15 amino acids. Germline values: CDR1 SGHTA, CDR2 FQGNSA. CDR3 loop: CDSSTGLAGSYEQYF. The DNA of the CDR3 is TGTGACAGCAGCACAGGACTAGCGGGGTCCTACGAGCAGTACTTC.

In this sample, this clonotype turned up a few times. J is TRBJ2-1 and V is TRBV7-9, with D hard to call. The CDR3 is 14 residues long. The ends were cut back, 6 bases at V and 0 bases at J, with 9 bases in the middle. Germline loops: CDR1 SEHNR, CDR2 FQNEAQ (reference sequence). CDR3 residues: CASRSRNSYNEQFF. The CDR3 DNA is TGTGCCAGCAGATCCCGAAACTCCTACAATGAGCAGTTCTTC.

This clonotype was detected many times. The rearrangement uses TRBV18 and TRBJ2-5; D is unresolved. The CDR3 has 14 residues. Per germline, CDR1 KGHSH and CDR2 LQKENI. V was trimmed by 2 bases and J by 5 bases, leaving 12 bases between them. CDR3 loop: CASSPSVDPETQYF. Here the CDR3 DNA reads TGTGCCAGCTCACCAAGCGTGGACCCGGAGACCCAGTACTTC.

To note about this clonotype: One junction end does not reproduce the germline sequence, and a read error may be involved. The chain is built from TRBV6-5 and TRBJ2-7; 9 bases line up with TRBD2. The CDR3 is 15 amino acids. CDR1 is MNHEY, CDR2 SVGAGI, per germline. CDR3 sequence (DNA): TGTGCCAGCAGTTACAAACTAGCGGGCTTCTACGGGCAGTACTTC. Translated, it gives CASSYKLAGFYGQYF.

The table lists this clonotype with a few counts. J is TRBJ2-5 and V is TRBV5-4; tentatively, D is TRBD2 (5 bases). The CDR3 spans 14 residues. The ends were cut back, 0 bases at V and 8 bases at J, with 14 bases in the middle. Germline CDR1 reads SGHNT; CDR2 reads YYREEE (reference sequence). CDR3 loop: CASSLGRGYGTQYF. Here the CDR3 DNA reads TGTGCCAGCAGCTTGGGACGGGGATATGGTACCCAGTACTTC. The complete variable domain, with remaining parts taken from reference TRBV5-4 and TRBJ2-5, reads ETGVTQSPTHLIKTRGQQVTLRCSSQSGHNTVSWYQQALGQGPQFIFQYYREEENGRGNFPPRFSGLQFPNYSSELNVNALELDDSALYLCASSLGRGYGTQYFGPGTRLLVL.

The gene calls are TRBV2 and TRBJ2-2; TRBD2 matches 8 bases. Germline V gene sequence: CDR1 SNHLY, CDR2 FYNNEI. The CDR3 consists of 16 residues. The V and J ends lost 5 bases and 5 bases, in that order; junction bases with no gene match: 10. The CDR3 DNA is TGTGCCAGCAGTTCTAGCGGGTCCTTTAGAACCGGGGAGCTGTTTTTT. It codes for CASSSSGSFRTGELFF.

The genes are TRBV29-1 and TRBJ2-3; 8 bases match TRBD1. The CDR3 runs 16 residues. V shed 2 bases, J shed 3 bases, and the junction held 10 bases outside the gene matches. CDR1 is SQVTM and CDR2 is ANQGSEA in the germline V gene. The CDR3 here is CSVETRQGRDTDTQYF. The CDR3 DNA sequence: TGCAGCGTTGAAACCCGACAGGGGCGAGATACAGATACGCAGTATTTT.

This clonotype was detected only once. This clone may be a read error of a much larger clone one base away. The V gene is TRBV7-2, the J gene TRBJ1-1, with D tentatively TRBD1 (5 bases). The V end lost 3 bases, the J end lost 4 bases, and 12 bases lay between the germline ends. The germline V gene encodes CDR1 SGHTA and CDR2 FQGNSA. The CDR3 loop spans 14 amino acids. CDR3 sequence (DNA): TGTGCCAGCAGCTTGGCAAGGAGGGGCACTGAAGCTTTCTTT. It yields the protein CASSLARRGTEAFF.